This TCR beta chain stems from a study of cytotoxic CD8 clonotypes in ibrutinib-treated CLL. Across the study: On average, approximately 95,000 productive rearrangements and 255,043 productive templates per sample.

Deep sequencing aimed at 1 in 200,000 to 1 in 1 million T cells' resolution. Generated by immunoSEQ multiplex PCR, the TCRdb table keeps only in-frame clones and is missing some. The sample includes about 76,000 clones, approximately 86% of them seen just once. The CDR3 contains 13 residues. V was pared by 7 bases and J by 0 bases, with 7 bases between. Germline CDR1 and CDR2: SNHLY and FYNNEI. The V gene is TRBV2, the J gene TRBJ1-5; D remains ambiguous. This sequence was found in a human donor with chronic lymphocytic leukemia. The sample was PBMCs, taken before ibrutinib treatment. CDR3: CASKSASNQPQHF. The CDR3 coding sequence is TGTGCCAGCAAGAGTGCTAGCAATCAGCCCCAGCATTTT.